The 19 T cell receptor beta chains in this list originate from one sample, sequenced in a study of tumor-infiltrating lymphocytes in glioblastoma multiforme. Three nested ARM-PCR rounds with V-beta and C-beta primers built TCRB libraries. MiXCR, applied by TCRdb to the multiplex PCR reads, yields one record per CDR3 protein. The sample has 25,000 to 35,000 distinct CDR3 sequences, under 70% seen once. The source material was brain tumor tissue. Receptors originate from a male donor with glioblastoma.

CDR3 loop: CSALTGGHGIQYF. The DNA for the CDR3 is TGCAGCGCTTTGACAGGGGGTCACGGGATCCAGTACTTC. The gene calls are TRBV29-1 and TRBJ2-5, with 9 bases fitting TRBD1. This CDR3 comprises 13 residues. In germline, CDR1 is SQVTM, CDR2 ANQGSEA. The V and J ends lost 7 bases and 10 bases, in that order; junction bases with no gene match: 13. Together with reference TRBV29-1 and TRBJ2-5, the CDR3 gives the full variable domain: SAVISQKPSRDICQRGTSLTIQCQVDSQVTMMFWYRQQPGQSLTLIATANQGSEATYESGFVIDKFPISRPNLTFSTLTVSNMSPEDSSIYLCSALTGGHGIQYFGPGTRLLVL.

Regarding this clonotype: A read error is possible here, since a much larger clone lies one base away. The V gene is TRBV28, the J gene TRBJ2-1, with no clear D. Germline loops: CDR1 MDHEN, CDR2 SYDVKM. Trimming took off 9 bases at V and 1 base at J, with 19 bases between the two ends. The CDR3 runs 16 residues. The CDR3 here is CASRSLSVASYNEQFF. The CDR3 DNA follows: TGTGCCAGTCGATCCCTTAGTGTGGCATCCTACAATGAGCAGTTCTTC.

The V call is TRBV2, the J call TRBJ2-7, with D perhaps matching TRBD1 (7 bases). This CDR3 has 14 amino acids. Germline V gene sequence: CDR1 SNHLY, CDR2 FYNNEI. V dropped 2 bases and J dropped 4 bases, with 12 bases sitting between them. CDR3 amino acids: CASSELQGGYEQYF. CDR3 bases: TGTGCCAGCAGTGAATTGCAGGGGGGTTACGAGCAGTACTTC.

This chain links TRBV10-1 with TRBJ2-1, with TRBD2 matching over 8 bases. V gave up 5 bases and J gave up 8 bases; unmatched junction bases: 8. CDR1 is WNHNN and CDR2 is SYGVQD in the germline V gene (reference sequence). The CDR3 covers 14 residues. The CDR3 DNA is TGCGCCAGCAGTTTTAGCGGGACGTTGGATGAGCAGTTCTTC. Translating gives CASSFSGTLDEQFF.

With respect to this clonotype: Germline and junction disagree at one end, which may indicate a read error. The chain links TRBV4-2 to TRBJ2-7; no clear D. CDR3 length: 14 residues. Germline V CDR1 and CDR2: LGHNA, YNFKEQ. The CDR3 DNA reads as TGTGCCAGCAGCCGAGATCAGGCGGTCGACGAACAGTACTTC. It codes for CASSRDQAVDEQYF.

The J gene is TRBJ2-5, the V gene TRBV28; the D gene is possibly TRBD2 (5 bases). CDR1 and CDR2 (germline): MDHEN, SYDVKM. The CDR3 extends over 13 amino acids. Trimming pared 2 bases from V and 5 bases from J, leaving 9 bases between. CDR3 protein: CASSLEGFETQYF. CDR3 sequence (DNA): TGTGCCAGCAGTTTAGAGGGTTTCGAGACCCAGTACTTC.

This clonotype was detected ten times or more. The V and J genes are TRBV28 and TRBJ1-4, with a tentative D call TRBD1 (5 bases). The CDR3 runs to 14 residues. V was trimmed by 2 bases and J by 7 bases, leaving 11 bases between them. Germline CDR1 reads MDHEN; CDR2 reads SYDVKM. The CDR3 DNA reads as TGTGCCAGCAGTTTAATAGGGGAAGGTGAAAAACTGTTTTTT. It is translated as CASSLIGEGEKLFF. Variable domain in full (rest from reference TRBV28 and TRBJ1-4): DVKVTQSSRYLVKRTGEKVFLECVQDMDHENMFWYRQDPGLGLRLIYFSYDVKMKEKGDIPEGYSVSREKKERFSLILESASTNQTSMYLCASSLIGEGEKLFFGSGTQLSVL.

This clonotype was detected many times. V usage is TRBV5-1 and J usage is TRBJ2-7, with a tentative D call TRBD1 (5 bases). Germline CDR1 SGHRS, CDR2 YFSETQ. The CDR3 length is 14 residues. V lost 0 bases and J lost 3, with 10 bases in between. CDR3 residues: CASSLGTRIYEQYF. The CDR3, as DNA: TGCGCCAGCAGCTTGGGGACACGCATCTACGAGCAGTACTTC.

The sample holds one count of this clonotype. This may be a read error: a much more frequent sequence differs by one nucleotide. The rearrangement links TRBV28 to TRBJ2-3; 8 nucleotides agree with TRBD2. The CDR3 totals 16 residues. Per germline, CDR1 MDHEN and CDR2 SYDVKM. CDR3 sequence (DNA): TGTGCCAGCAGTTCGCGTGAAGCGGGAGTCGCAGATATGCAGTATTTT. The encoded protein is CASSSREAGVADMQYF. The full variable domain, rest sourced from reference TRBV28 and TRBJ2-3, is DVKVTQSSRYLVKRTGEKVFLECVQDMDHENMFWYRQDPGLGLRLIYFSYDVKMKEKGDIPEGYSVSREKKERFSLILESASTNQTSMYLCASSSREAGVADMQYFGPGTRLTVL.

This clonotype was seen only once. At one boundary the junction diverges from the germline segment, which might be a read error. CDR3 residues: CVSSFGGSGYNEQFF. The CDR3 nucleotides read TGTGTCAGCAGCTTCGGCGGGAGTGGTTATAATGAGCAGTTCTTC. The J gene is TRBJ2-1, the V gene TRBV7-8; 7 bases map to TRBD2. The CDR3 totals 15 residues. Germline-derived CDR1 and CDR2 are SGHVS and FQNEAQ. The variable domain in full, completed from reference TRBV7-8 and TRBJ2-1, reads GAGVSQSPRYKVAKRGQDVALRCDPISGHVSLFWYQQALGQGPEFLTYFQNEAQLDKSGLPSDRFFAERPEGSVSTLKIQRTQQEDSAVYLCVSSFGGSGYNEQFFGPGTRLTVL.

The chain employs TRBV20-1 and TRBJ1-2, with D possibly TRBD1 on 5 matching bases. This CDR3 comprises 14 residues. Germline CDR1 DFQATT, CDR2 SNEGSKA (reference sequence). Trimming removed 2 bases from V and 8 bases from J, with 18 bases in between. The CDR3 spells CSARNGQPLSGYTF. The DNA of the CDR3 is TGCAGTGCTAGAAACGGACAACCCCTGAGCGGCTACACCTTC.

The CDR3 nucleotides read TGTGCCACCGAGGGACTAGCGGTTAATGAGCAGTTCTTC. This translates into CATEGLAVNEQFF. The chain has TRBV10-3 and TRBJ2-1; TRBD2 aligns across 11 bases. After removal of 10 bases from V and 7 bases from J, the junction contained 6 bases not matched to a gene. Germline V gives CDR1 ENHRY, CDR2 SYGVKD. This CDR3 contains 13 residues.

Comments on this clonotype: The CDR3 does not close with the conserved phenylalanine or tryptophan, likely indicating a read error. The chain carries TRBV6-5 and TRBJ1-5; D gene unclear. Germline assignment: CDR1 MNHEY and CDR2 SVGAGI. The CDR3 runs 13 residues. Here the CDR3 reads CASSYTGNPPQHS. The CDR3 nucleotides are TGTGCCAGCAGTTATACGGGCAATCCGCCCCAGCATTCT.

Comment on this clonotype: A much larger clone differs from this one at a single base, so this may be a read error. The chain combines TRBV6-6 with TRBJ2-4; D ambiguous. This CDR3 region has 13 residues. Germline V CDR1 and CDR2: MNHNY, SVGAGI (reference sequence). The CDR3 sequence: CAGSPEPENIQYF. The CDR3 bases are TGTGCCGGCAGTCCTGAACCCGAAAACATTCAGTACTTC.

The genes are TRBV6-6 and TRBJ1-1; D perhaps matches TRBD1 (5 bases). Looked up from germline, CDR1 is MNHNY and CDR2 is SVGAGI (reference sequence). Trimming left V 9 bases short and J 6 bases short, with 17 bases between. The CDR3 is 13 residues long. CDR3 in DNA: TGTGCCAGTAGGGGTACAGAATCCTCTGAAGCTTTCTTT. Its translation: CASRGTESSEAFF.

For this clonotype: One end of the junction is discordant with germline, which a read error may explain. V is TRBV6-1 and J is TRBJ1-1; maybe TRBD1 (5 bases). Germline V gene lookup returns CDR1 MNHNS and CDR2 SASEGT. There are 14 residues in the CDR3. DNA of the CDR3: TGTGCCGGCAGCGTCAAGGGGTTGAACACTGAAGCTTTCTTT. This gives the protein CAGSVKGLNTEAFF.

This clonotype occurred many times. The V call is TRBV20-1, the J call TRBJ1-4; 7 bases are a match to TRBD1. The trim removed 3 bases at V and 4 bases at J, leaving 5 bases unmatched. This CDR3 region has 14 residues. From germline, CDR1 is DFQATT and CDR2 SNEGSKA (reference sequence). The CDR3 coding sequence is TGCAGTGCTAGCGAGGGGGCCGGTAATGAAAAACTGTTTTTT. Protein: CSASEGAGNEKLFF.

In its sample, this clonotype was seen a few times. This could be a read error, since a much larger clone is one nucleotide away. The CDR3: CASSDSGTGVIHEQLF. The CDR3 DNA sequence: TGTGCCAGCAGTGACTCCGGGACAGGGGTTATCCATGAGCAGCTCTTC. The chain is built from TRBV6-1 and TRBJ2-1, with 10 positions matching TRBD1. The CDR3 totals 16 residues. CDR1 is MNHNS and CDR2 is SASEGT in the germline V gene.

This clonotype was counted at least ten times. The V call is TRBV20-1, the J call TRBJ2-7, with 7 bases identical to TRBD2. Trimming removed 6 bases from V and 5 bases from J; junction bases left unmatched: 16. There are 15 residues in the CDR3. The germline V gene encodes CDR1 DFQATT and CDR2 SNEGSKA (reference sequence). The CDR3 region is CSAEWVGGSGNEQYF. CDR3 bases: TGCAGTGCCGAGTGGGTGGGCGGGAGTGGGAACGAGCAGTACTTC.